The T cell receptor beta chain under discussion was sequenced for a study of beta chain features in type 1 diabetes. Reverse transcription of all isolated RNA meant that expressed TCRB transcripts were sequenced. The protocol was immunoSEQ multiplex PCR, while the TCRdb copy is restricted to in-frame clones and leaves out a portion. The sample lists 850,000 to 900,000 clones, roughly 15% occurring once. As regards this clone: The antigen remains undetermined.

Broader study findings: People with Type 1 diabetes carried modestly yet significantly shorter TCRB CDR3s in all four CD4+ subsets.

Source material: naive CD4+ T cells from blood. This TCR derives from a woman under 30 in good health.

Here the CDR3 DNA reads TGTGCCAGCAGCATTGGTGGGGCTAGCTCCTACAATGAGCAGTTCTTC. This translates into CASSIGGASSYNEQFF. The rearrangement joins TRBV5-8 to TRBJ2-1; D is possibly TRBD1 (5 bases). Looked up from germline, CDR1 is SGHTS and CDR2 is YDEGEE. V was shortened by 4 bases and J by 0 bases, with 14 bases between the two germline ends. The length of the CDR3 is 16 residues.